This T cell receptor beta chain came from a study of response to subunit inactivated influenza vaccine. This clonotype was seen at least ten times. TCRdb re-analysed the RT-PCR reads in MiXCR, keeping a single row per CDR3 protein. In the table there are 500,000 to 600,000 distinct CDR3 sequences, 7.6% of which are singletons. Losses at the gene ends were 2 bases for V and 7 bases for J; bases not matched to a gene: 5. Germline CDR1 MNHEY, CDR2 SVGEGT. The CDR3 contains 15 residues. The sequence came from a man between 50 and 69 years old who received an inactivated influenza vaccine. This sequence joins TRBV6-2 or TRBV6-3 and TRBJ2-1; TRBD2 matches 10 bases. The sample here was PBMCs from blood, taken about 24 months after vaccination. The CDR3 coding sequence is TGTGCCAGCAGTTACCCGGCTAGCGGGAGAAATGAGCAGTTCTTC. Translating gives CASSYPASGRNEQFF.